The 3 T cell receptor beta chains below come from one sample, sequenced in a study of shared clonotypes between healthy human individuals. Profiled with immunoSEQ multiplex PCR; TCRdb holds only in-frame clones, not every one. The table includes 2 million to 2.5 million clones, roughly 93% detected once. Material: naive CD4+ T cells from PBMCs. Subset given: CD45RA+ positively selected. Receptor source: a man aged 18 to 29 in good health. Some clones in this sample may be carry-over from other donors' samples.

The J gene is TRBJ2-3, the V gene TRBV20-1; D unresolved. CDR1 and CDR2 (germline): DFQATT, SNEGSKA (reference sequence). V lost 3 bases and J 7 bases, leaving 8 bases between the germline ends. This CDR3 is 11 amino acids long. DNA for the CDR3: TGCAGTGCTAGTCTAAAAAATACGCAGTATTTT. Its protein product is CSASLKNTQYF.

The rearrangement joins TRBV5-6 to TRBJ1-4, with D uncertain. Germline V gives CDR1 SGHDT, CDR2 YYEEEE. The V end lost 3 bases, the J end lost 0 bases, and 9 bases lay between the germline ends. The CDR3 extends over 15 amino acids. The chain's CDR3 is CASSYIRATNEKLFF. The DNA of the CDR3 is TGTGCCAGCAGCTACATACGGGCAACTAATGAAAAACTGTTTTTT. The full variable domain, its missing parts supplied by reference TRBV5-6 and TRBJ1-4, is DAGVTQSPTHLIKTRGQQVTLRCSPKSGHDTVSWYQQALGQGPQFIFQYYEEEERQRGNFPDRFSGHQFPNYSSELNVNALLLGDSALYLCASSYIRATNEKLFFGSGTQLSVL.

In nucleotides, the CDR3 is TGTGCCAGCAGCTTAGGGTGGCATCTTGAAGCTTTCTTT. Translation gives CASSLGWHLEAFF. The chain couples TRBV7-2 to TRBJ1-1; D uncertain. Trimming cost V 1 base and J 7 bases, with 10 bases left between them. There are 13 residues in the CDR3. CDR1 is SGHTA and CDR2 is FQGNSA in the germline V gene.